A single sample gave rise to the 17 T cell receptor beta chains below, sequenced in a study of CD8 T cells in ankylosing spondylitis. TCRdb redid the calling of the 5' RACE reads with MiXCR, one entry per CDR3 protein. Here the sample spans about 160,000 distinct CDR3 sequences, about a sixth being singletons. The sequenced material came from blood, either unsorted or a sorted T cell fraction (not recorded which). These receptors were collected from a male donor with ankylosing spondylitis or in good health (not recorded which).

This clonotype was seen many times. The chain joins TRBV5-1 to TRBJ2-1; 8 nucleotides agree with TRBD1. The J segment lost 2 bases and the V segment lost 3 bases, leaving 7 bases of the junction unmatched. Germline CDR1 reads SGHRS; CDR2 reads YFSETQ. The length of the CDR3 is 16 residues. This CDR3 reads CASSSGQGITYNEQFF. CDR3 coding DNA: TGCGCCAGCAGCTCCGGACAGGGAATCACCTACAATGAGCAGTTCTTC.

The chain employs TRBV11-2 and TRBJ2-5; either TRBD1 or TRBD2 may supply D (5 bases each). Trimming cost V 5 bases and J 2 bases, with 12 bases left between them. This CDR3 spans 14 amino acids. Germline loops: CDR1 SGHAT, CDR2 FQNNGV. The CDR3 loop reads CASSPGTIQETQYF. Written as DNA, the CDR3 is TGTGCCAGCAGCCCCGGGACCATTCAAGAGACCCAGTACTTC.

This clonotype was recorded a few times. The V call is TRBV5-1, the J call TRBJ2-7; 7 nucleotides align to TRBD1. The trim removed 5 bases at V and 7 bases at J, leaving 15 bases unmatched. CDR3 length equals 15 residues. CDR1 SGHRS and CDR2 YFSETQ come from the germline V gene. The CDR3, as DNA: TGCGCCAGCAGAGCTCAGACAGGGACCTCGGCTGAGCAGTACTTC. It encodes CASRAQTGTSAEQYF.

This chain joins TRBV6-5 and TRBJ1-4; no clear D gene. Deletions cut 4 bases from V and 0 bases from J, with 6 bases between. The CDR3 sequence is 14 residues long. Germline values: CDR1 MNHEY, CDR2 SVGAGI. This CDR3 is CASSSKATNEKLFF. The CDR3 DNA is TGTGCCAGCAGTTCCAAAGCAACTAATGAAAAACTGTTTTTT.

The V call is TRBV7-9, the J call TRBJ1-1, with D possibly being TRBD1 (6 bases). CDR3 length equals 12 residues. The V and J ends lost 4 bases and 8 bases respectively, with 11 bases between them. Germline V gene sequence: CDR1 SEHNR, CDR2 FQNEAQ (reference sequence). The CDR3 reads CASSYGTLEAFF. As DNA, the CDR3 is TGTGCCAGCAGCTACGGGACACTCGAAGCTTTCTTT.

This chain links TRBV18 with TRBJ2-2; 9 bases line up with TRBD1. The CDR3 spans 15 residues. Germline loops: CDR1 KGHSH, CDR2 LQKENI. V shed 1 base and J 7 bases; nucleotides not matched to a gene: 4. DNA for the CDR3: TGTGCCAGCTCACCACTACAGGGGGCCAACGGGGAGCTGTTTTTT. It specifies CASSPLQGANGELFF. The variable domain in full, with the rest retrieved from reference TRBV18 and TRBJ2-2, is NAGVMQNPRHLVRRRGQEARLRCSPMKGHSHVYWYRQLPEEGLKFMVYLQKENIIDESGMPKERFSAEFPKEGPSILRIQQVVRGDSAAYFCASSPLQGANGELFFGEGSRLTVL.

V gene TRBV27 combines with J gene TRBJ1-4, with a weak D call TRBD1 (5 bases). The CDR3 has 14 amino acids. Germline assignment: CDR1 MNHEY and CDR2 SMNVEV (reference sequence). V lost 4 bases to trimming and J lost 6 bases, with 12 bases between them. CDR3 bases: TGTGCCAGCAGTTCCTACGGGGGGGATGAAAAACTGTTTTTT. Amino acid sequence: CASSSYGGDEKLFF.

This chain uses TRBV5-4 with TRBJ2-3, with TRBD2 matching over 8 bases. Per the germline V gene, CDR1 is SGHNT and CDR2 is YYREEE (reference sequence). The CDR3 has 18 amino acids. V shed 4 bases and J 4 bases; nucleotides not matched to a gene: 17. CDR3 sequence (DNA): TGTGCCAGCAGCACCGGGACTAGACGTGTGGCGGTGCCAGATACGCAGTATTTT. As protein: CASSTGTRRVAVPDTQYF.

V and J are TRBV7-9 and TRBJ1-2; a possible D gene is TRBD1 (5 bases). The CDR3 totals 14 residues. Looked up from germline, CDR1 is SEHNR and CDR2 is FQNEAQ (reference sequence). Trimming shortened V by 4 bases and J by 0 bases, and 9 bases separated the two germline ends. Written as DNA, the CDR3 is TGTGCCAGCAGCTCGTCAGGGACTAACTATGGCTACACCTTC. Residues: CASSSSGTNYGYTF. The full variable domain, its missing parts supplied by reference TRBV7-9 and TRBJ1-2, is DTGVSQNPRHKITKRGQNVTFRCDPISEHNRLYWYRQTLGQGPEFLTYFQNEAQLEKSRLLSDRFSAERPKGSFSTLEIQRTEQGDSAMYLCASSSSGTNYGYTFGSGTRLTVV.

In this sample, this clonotype turned up once. The chain joins TRBV12-3 or TRBV12-4 to TRBJ2-5, with D possibly matching TRBD2 (5 bases). V lost 2 bases, J lost 4 bases, and 8 bases lay in between. This CDR3 is built from 13 residues. The CDR3 here is CASSLIEGETQYF. For the CDR3, the DNA is TGTGCCAGCAGTTTAATTGAGGGAGAGACCCAGTACTTC.

This clonotype was recorded many times. The rearrangement joins TRBV5-1 to TRBJ2-1; 8 bases agree with TRBD2. Trimming took 3 bases from V and 2 from J; bases not matched to a gene: 13. The CDR3 sequence is 18 residues long. CDR1 is SGHRS, CDR2 YFSETQ, per germline. The CDR3 loop is CASSSLHSTSGAYNEQFF. As DNA, the CDR3 is TGCGCCAGCAGCTCCTTACACTCCACTAGCGGAGCCTACAATGAGCAGTTCTTC.

The chain joins TRBV11-2 to TRBJ2-1; D gene uncertain. This CDR3 has 15 residues. The germline V and J ends were trimmed by 1 base and 7 bases, with 14 bases remaining between them. Germline values: CDR1 SGHAT, CDR2 FQNNGV. The CDR3 loop reads CASSLVSLGTNEQFF. The CDR3 DNA reads TGTGCCAGCAGCTTAGTTTCTTTAGGTACAAATGAGCAGTTCTTC.

The gene calls are TRBV2 and TRBJ1-2; 10 bases agree with TRBD1. The CDR3 is 15 amino acids. V lost 8 bases and J lost 4; bases outside the gene matches: 10. Germline V gene sequence: CDR1 SNHLY, CDR2 FYNNEI. The CDR3 nucleotides read TGTGCCAGCTGGACGGGGACAGGGGTCACCTATGGCTACACCTTC. Translating gives CASWTGTGVTYGYTF. The full variable domain, its missing parts supplied by reference TRBV2 and TRBJ1-2, is EPEVTQTPSHQVTQMGQEVILRCVPISNHLYFYWYRQILGQKVEFLVSFYNNEISEKSEIFDDQFSVERPDGSNFTLKIRSTKLEDSAMYFCASWTGTGVTYGYTFGSGTRLTVV.

The chain links TRBV4-1 to TRBJ2-3; no firm D call. Deletions cut 5 bases from V and 4 bases from J, with 16 bases between. This CDR3 has 15 amino acids. Per germline, CDR1 MGHRA and CDR2 YSYEKL. CDR3 sequence: CASSSVRLEADTQYF. CDR3 DNA: TGCGCCAGCAGCTCCGTGAGGCTAGAAGCAGATACGCAGTATTTT.

This clonotype was found many times. The V gene is TRBV7-6, the J gene TRBJ1-5; 7 bases align to TRBD1. The V gene end was trimmed by 4 bases and the J gene end by 9 bases; junction bases not matched to a gene: 9. The CDR3 loop spans 14 amino acids. Germline V gene sequence: CDR1 SGHVS, CDR2 FNYEAQ. In DNA form, the CDR3 reads TGTGCCAGCAGCTCTTTCGACAGGGAACGGCCCCAGCATTTT. Translating it yields CASSSFDRERPQHF.

This clonotype has a single count. The chain recombines TRBV2 with TRBJ1-5, with D possibly TRBD1 on 5 matching bases. V lost 8 bases, J lost 2 bases, and 10 bases lay in between. Looked up from germline, CDR1 is SNHLY and CDR2 is FYNNEI. The CDR3 runs 13 residues. The CDR3 DNA follows: TGTGCCAGCGGGCGAGGGGGCAATCAGCCCCAGCATTTT. Translation: CASGRGGNQPQHF.

The genes are TRBV5-1 and TRBJ1-6; TRBD1 might be the D (6 bases). V was cut by 3 bases and J by 9 bases, with 19 bases left in between. Germline assignment: CDR1 SGHRS and CDR2 YFSETQ. The CDR3 has 16 amino acids. CDR3 residues: CASSYGGRNVGSPLHF. DNA of the CDR3: TGCGCCAGCAGCTACGGGGGCAGAAATGTGGGTTCACCCCTCCACTTT.